The rows below give T cell receptor beta chains drawn from one sample of a study of blood T cell repertoires in COVID-19. Repertoires were generated with immunoSEQ multiplex PCR, while TCRdb's copy carries only in-frame clones and drops some. Of around 180,000 clones detected, roughly four fifths appear once; the ten largest clones hold more than 10%. The sequencing sample was made of peripheral blood. These receptors all come from a woman of 80 years or more with COVID-19, enrolled during active disease. The conserved cysteine and the conserved F or W are not part of the CDR3 here. Fields, in order: J gene, V gene, CDR3 length, clone size, CDR3 protein. Clone size is shown for a subset of rows, as once, few, many or a class of expanded clone.

J: TRBJ2-3; V: TRBV24-1; length: 14; size: .; CDR3: ATSDFTGDWRGTQY
J: TRBJ2-1; V: TRBV28; length: 11; size: .; CDR3: ASSKREYNEQF
J: TRBJ2-2; V: TRBV2; length: 15; size: once; CDR3: ASSWTSGRGATGELF
J: TRBJ2-7; V: TRBV20-1; length: 10; size: .; CDR3: SASSGVDEQY
J: TRBJ2-2; V: TRBV6-5; length: 12; size: .; CDR3: ATRAAGVVGELF
J: TRBJ2-3; V: TRBV27; length: 13; size: .; CDR3: ASIPLAGVADTQY
J: TRBJ2-7; V: TRBV11-2; length: 12; size: .; CDR3: ASRTGTDAYEQY
J: TRBJ2-5; V: TRBV5-1; length: 12; size: .; CDR3: ASSLAGTAETQY
J: TRBJ2-1; V: TRBV7-2; length: 11; size: .; CDR3: ASSLGRANEQF
J: TRBJ2-3; V: TRBV28; length: 12; size: few; CDR3: ASSLLDATDTQY
J: TRBJ1-2; V: TRBV6-2/TRBV6-3; length: 11; size: few; CDR3: ASSPDRVYGYT
J: TRBJ1-4; V: TRBV7-9; length: 16; size: .; CDR3: ASSLGQGRGATNEKLF
J: TRBJ2-7; V: TRBV5-1; length: 14; size: .; CDR3: ASRGGTSGENYEQY
J: TRBJ1-1; V: TRBV11-2; length: 12; size: .; CDR3: ASSSIQGNTEAF
J: TRBJ1-3; V: TRBV13; length: 15; size: .; CDR3: ASSLMAGHHSGNTIY
J: TRBJ1-2; V: TRBV18; length: 12; size: .; CDR3: ASSPRPRGPGYT
J: TRBJ1-4; V: TRBV3-1/TRBV3-2; length: 11; size: once; CDR3: ASSSRGMEKLF
J: TRBJ1-5; V: TRBV6-2/TRBV6-3; length: 13; size: .; CDR3: ASRPISTGNQPQH
J: TRBJ1-3; V: TRBV2; length: 13; size: .; CDR3: ASSTDSRAGNTIY
J: TRBJ2-1; V: TRBV7-2; length: 11; size: .; CDR3: ASSSRQNNEQF
J: TRBJ2-1; V: TRBV11-1; length: 12; size: few; CDR3: ASSRNSGYNEQF
J: TRBJ1-5; V: TRBV2; length: 12; size: few; CDR3: ASTIEAPNQPQH
J: TRBJ2-1; V: TRBV5-6; length: 10; size: .; CDR3: ASSFGGSEQF
J: TRBJ1-2; V: TRBV19; length: 10; size: .; CDR3: ASSSSGVGYT
J: TRBJ1-1; V: TRBV24-1; length: 15; size: few; CDR3: ATSDTGTGGRDTEAF
J: TRBJ2-7; V: TRBV16; length: 10; size: .; CDR3: ASSQLLYEQY
J: TRBJ1-2; V: TRBV18; length: 11; size: .; CDR3: ASSLDSNYGYT
J: TRBJ2-1; V: TRBV19; length: 14; size: .; CDR3: ASTSSGTSGSDEQF
J: TRBJ2-5; V: TRBV7-9; length: 13; size: .; CDR3: ASSSLDRGQETQY
J: TRBJ2-7; V: TRBV11-1; length: 13; size: .; CDR3: ASSLGAGGPYEQY
J: TRBJ2-7; V: TRBV2; length: 11; size: .; CDR3: ANLGTGDPKQY
J: TRBJ2-1; V: TRBV10-3; length: 13; size: .; CDR3: AISGRGGGGNEQF
J: TRBJ1-1; V: TRBV2; length: 12; size: .; CDR3: ASSVLTRNTEAF
J: TRBJ1-3; V: TRBV6-5; length: 12; size: .; CDR3: ASSLTGVGNTIY
J: TRBJ2-7; V: TRBV27; length: 11; size: medium-sized; CDR3: ASSYSVVMEQY
J: TRBJ2-7; V: TRBV11-2; length: 11; size: .; CDR3: ASSLVLAGEQY
J: TRBJ2-2; V: TRBV9; length: 16; size: .; CDR3: ASSYRLHSGGNTGELF
J: TRBJ1-2; V: TRBV4-2; length: 13; size: once; CDR3: ASSQAESAGYGYT
J: TRBJ1-1; V: TRBV7-8; length: 12; size: .; CDR3: ASSLMDRRTEAF
J: TRBJ2-2; V: TRBV5-5; length: 16; size: once; CDR3: ASSPLAGGPVGTGELF
J: TRBJ1-1; V: TRBV29-1; length: 12; size: .; CDR3: SVVSDSERTEAF